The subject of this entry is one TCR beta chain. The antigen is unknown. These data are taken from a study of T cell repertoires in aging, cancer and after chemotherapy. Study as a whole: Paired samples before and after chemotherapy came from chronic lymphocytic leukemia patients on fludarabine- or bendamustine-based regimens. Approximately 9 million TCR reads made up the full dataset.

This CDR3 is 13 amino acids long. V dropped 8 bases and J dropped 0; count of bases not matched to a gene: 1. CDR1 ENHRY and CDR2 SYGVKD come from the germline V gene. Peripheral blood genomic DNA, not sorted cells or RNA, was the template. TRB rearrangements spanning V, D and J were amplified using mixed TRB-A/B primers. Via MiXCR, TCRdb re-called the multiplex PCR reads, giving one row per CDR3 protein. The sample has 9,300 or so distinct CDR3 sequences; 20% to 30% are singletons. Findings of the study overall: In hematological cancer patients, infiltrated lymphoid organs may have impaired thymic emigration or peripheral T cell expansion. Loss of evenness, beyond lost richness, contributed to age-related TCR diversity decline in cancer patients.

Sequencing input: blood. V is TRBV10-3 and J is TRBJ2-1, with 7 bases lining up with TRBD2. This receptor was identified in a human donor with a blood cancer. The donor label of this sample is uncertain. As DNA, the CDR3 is TGTGCCATCGGGAGGGGCTCCTACAATGAGCAGTTCTTC. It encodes CAIGRGSYNEQFF.